This T cell receptor (beta chain) was found in a study of T cell responses to AZD1222 COVID-19 vaccine. Study-wide results and limits: After the peak T cell response, and only then, were repertoires sampled. With two AZD1222 doses given, Spike-specific TCR breadth and depth both rose. Most donors were white British and more were female, and clonal diversity was possibly underestimated. Vaccine-associated CD4 TCRs ranged over spike, dominating at 160-218 and 743-854.

Clones were read by immunoSEQ multiplex PCR, and TCRdb kept only the in-frame ones, dropping some. The table lists under 200,000 clones, just over 90% of them singletons. A remark on this clone: Its antigen is unknown.

The receptor was isolated from an adult who received the AZD1222 COVID-19 vaccine. The specimen was peripheral blood, collected 28 days after the second AZD1222 dose.

CDR3 amino acids: CASSPIAGGHSEQFF. CDR3 sequence (DNA): TGCGCCAGCAGCCCAATAGCGGGGGGCCATAGTGAGCAGTTCTTC. The chain joins TRBV5-1 to TRBJ2-1; 10 positions agree with TRBD2. The V gene end was trimmed by 4 bases and the J gene end by 9 bases; junction bases not matched to a gene: 10. Germline assignment: CDR1 SGHRS and CDR2 YFSETQ. The CDR3 spans 15 residues.